Listed below are T cell receptor beta chains from one sample, sequenced in a study of shared clonotypes between healthy human individuals. Data came from immunoSEQ multiplex PCR; TCRdb stores just in-frame clones and leaves some out. This sample has approximately 2,000,000 clones; approximately 90% occur once, and the top ten carry about 0.36%. The specimen was naive CD4+ T cells from PBMCs. Every receptor here comes from a young man in good health. Some clones in this sample may be carry-over from other donors' samples. Both conserved end residues are part of each CDR3.

j_gene: TRBJ2-5; v_gene: TRBV9; len: 17; CDR3aa: CASSQPRNREYQETQYF
j_gene: TRBJ2-3; v_gene: TRBV4-3; len: 15; CDR3aa: CASSQGGRAPDTQYF
j_gene: TRBJ2-7; v_gene: TRBV5-8; len: 14; CDR3aa: CASSLGVVVHEQYF
j_gene: TRBJ1-1; v_gene: TRBV2; len: 13; CDR3aa: CASSREMNTEAFF
j_gene: TRBJ2-2; v_gene: TRBV11-2; len: 15; CDR3aa: CASCWGQPNTGELFF
j_gene: TRBJ2-3; v_gene: TRBV9; len: 13; CDR3aa: CASSVAVPDTQYF
j_gene: TRBJ2-1; v_gene: TRBV7-9; len: 17; CDR3aa: CASSSLLAGLSYNEQFF
j_gene: TRBJ2-7; v_gene: TRBV28; len: 15; CDR3aa: CASSSPTGGVHVQYF
j_gene: TRBJ2-5; v_gene: TRBV12-5; len: 14; CDR3aa: CASAPSGAGETQYF
j_gene: TRBJ2-7; v_gene: TRBV6-5; len: 15; CDR3aa: CASSYSQAFSYEQYF
j_gene: TRBJ1-5; v_gene: TRBV5-1; len: 16; CDR3aa: CASSVRDRVDLGPQHF
j_gene: TRBJ2-5; v_gene: TRBV19; len: 14; CDR3aa: CASSIAGRQETQYF
j_gene: TRBJ2-2; v_gene: TRBV6-1; len: 15; CDR3aa: CASSDRGRLTGELFF
j_gene: TRBJ1-1; v_gene: TRBV6-1; len: 15; CDR3aa: CASSPRGTMDTEAFF
j_gene: TRBJ1-1; v_gene: TRBV19; len: 14; CDR3aa: CASSIRQQNTEAFF
j_gene: TRBJ1-2; v_gene: TRBV4-2; len: 15; CDR3aa: CASSQDRDTRDGYTF
j_gene: -; v_gene: TRBV25-1; len: 14; CDR3aa: CASSIAGGRYEQYF
j_gene: TRBJ2-4; v_gene: TRBV4-3; len: 18; CDR3aa: CASSQVLAGVLAKNIQYF
j_gene: -; v_gene: TRBV5-4; len: 14; CDR3aa: CASGGAGETDEQYF
j_gene: TRBJ1-2; v_gene: TRBV27; len: 13; CDR3aa: CASSLGTDLGYTF
j_gene: TRBJ1-5; v_gene: TRBV6-1; len: 15; CDR3aa: CASSPGTPSNQPQHF
j_gene: TRBJ2-1; v_gene: TRBV9; len: 15; CDR3aa: CASSPLGGTYNEQFF
j_gene: TRBJ1-5; v_gene: TRBV6-1; len: 15; CDR3aa: CASSAGDRSNQPQHF
j_gene: TRBJ2-5; v_gene: TRBV27; len: 11; CDR3aa: CASSLWETQYF
j_gene: TRBJ2-7; v_gene: TRBV5-1; len: 16; CDR3aa: CASSSSTSGRWYEQYF
j_gene: TRBJ2-5; v_gene: TRBV5-1; len: 15; CDR3aa: CASSSGTGHQETQYF
j_gene: TRBJ1-3; v_gene: TRBV7-8; len: 15; CDR3aa: CASSLVGGSGNTIYF